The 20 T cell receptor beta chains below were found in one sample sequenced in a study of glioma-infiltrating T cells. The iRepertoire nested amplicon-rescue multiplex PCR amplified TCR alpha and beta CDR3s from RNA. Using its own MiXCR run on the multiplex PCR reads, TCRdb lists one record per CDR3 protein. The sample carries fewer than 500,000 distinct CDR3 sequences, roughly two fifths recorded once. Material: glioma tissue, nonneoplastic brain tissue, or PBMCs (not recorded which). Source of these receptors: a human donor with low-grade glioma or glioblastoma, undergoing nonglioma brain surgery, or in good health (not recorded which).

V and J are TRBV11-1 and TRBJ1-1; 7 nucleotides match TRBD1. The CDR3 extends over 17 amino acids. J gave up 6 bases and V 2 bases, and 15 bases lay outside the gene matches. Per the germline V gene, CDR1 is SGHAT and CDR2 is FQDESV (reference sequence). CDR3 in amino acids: CASSLPETGPVIPEAFF. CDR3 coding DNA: TGTGCCAGCAGCTTACCGGAGACAGGGCCGGTAATCCCTGAAGCTTTCTTT.

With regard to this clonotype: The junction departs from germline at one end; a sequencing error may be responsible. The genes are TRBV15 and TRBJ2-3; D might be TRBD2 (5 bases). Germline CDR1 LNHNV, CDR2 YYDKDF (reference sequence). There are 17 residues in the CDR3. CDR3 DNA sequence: TGTGCCACCAGCAGAGAGGGAGCTACCCGAGGCACAGATGCGCAGTATTTT. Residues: CATSREGATRGTDAQYF.

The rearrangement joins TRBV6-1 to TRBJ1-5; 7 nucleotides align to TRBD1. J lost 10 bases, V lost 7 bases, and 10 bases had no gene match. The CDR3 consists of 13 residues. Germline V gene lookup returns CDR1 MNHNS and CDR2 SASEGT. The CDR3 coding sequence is TGTGCCAGCACCCAGGGGGTTTTGCATCCCCAGCATTTT. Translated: CASTQGVLHPQHF.

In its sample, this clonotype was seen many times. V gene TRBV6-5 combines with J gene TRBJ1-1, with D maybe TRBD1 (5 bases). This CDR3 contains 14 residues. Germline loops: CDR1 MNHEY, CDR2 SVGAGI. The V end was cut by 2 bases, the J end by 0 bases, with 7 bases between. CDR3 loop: CASSYRTLNTEAFF. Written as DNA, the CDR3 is TGTGCCAGCAGTTACAGGACACTGAACACTGAAGCTTTCTTT.

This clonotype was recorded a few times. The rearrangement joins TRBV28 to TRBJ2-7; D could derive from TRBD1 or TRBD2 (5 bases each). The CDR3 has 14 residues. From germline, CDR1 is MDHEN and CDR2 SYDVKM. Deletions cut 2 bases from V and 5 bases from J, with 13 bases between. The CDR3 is CASSLGGDVDEQYF. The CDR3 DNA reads TGTGCCAGCAGTTTAGGTGGGGACGTAGACGAGCAGTACTTC.

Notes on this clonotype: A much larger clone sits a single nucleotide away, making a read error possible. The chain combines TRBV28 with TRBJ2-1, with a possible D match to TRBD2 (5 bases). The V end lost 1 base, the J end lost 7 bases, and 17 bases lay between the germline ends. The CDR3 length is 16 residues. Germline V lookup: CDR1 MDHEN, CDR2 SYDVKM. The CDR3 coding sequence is TGTGCCAGCAGTTTATCTACTAGATCCTTGAGAAATGAGCAGTTCTTC. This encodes CASSLSTRSLRNEQFF.

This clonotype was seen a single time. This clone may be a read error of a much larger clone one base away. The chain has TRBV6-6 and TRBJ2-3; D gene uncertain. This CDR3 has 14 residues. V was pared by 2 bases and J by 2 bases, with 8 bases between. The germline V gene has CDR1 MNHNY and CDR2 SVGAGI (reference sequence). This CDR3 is CASSYLLNTDTQYF. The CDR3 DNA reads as TGTGCCAGCAGTTACCTCCTAAACACAGATACGCAGTATTTT.

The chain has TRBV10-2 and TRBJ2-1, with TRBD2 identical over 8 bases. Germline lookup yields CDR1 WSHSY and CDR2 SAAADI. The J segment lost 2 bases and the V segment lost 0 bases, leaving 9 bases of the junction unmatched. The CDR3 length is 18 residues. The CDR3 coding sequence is TGCGCCAGCAGTGAGTCGAGAATGTCGACTAGCGCCTACAATGAGCAGTTCTTC. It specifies CASSESRMSTSAYNEQFF.

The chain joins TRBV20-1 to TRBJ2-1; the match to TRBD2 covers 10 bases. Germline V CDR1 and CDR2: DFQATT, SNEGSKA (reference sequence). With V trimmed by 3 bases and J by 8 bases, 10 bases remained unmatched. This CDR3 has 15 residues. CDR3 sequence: CSASLAGVKRDEQFF. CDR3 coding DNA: TGCAGTGCTAGTCTAGCGGGAGTTAAGAGGGATGAGCAGTTCTTC.

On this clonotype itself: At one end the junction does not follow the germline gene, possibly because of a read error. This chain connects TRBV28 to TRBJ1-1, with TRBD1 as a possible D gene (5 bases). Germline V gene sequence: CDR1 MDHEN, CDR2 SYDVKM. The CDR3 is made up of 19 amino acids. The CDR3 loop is CDIIFDVCGAFITNTESFF. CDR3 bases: TGTGACATCATTTTTGATGTTTGTGGGGCATTTATAACGAACACTGAATCTTTCTTT.

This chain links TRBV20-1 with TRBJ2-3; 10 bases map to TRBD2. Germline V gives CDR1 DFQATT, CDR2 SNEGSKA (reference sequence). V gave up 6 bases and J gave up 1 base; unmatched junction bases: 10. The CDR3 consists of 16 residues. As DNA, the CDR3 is TGCAGTGCACCTTTAGCGGGAGGTGGGGGCACAGATACGCAGTATTTT. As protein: CSAPLAGGGGTDTQYF.

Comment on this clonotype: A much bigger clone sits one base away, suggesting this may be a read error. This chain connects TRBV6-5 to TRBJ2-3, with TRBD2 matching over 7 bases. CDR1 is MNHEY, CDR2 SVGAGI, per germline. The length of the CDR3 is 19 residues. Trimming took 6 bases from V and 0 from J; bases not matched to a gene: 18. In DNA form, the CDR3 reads TGTGCCAGCAGCCCCGGGATTAGCGGGCCAGAAGCTAGCACAGATACGCAGTATTTT. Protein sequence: CASSPGISGPEASTDTQYF.

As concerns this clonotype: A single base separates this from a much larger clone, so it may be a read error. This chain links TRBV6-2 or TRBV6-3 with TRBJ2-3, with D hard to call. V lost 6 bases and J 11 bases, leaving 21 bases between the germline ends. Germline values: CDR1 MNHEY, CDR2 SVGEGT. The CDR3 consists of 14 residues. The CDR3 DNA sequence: TGTGCCAGCAGCCATCGACCGCCCCCTGCTCTGCAGTATTTT. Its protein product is CASSHRPPPALQYF.

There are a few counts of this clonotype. The CDR3 DNA reads TGCAGTGCTAGAGATGCGGTAGCGGGAGATCTAGAGACCCAGTACTTC. It specifies CSARDAVAGDLETQYF. The rearrangement joins TRBV20-1 to TRBJ2-5; 9 nucleotides align to TRBD2. The CDR3 covers 16 residues. V was pared by 0 bases and J by 4 bases, with 9 bases of the junction left unmatched. The germline gives CDR1 DFQATT, CDR2 SNEGSKA (reference sequence).

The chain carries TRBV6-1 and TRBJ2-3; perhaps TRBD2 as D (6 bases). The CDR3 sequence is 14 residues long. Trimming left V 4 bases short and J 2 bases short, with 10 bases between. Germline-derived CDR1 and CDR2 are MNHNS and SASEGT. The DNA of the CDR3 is TGTGCCAGCAGTGGGACGGGAGACACAGATACGCAGTATTTT. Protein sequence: CASSGTGDTDTQYF.

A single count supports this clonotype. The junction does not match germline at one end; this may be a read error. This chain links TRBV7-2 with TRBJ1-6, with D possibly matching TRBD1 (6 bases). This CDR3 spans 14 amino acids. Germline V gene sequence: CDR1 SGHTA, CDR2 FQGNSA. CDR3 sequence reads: CASSLDRDNSHLHF. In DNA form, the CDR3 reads TGTGCCAGCAGCTTGGACAGAGACAATTCACACCTCCACTTT.

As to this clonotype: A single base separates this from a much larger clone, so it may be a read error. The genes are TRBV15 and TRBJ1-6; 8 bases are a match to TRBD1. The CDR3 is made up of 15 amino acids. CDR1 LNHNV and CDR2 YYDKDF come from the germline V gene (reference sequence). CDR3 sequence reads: CASSRDIGTGSPLHF. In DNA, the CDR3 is TGTGCCAGCAGCAGAGATATCGGGACAGGTTCACCCCTCCACTTT. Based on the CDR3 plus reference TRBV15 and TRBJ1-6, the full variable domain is DAMVIQNPRYQVTQFGKPVTLSCSQTLNHNVMYWYQQKSSQAPKLLFHYYDKDFNNEADTPDNFQSRRPNTSFCFLDIRSPGLGDTAMYLCASSRDIGTGSPLHFGNGTRLTVT.

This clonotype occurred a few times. The CDR3 coding sequence is TGTGCCACCAGTAACCAGGGACAGGGAAATGGCTACACCTTC. Its protein is CATSNQGQGNGYTF. The rearrangement uses TRBV24-1 and TRBJ1-2; 9 bases match TRBD1. After removal of 6 bases from V and 6 bases from J, the junction contained 7 bases not matched to a gene. The CDR3 sequence is 14 residues long. Germline assignment: CDR1 KGHDR and CDR2 SFDVKD.

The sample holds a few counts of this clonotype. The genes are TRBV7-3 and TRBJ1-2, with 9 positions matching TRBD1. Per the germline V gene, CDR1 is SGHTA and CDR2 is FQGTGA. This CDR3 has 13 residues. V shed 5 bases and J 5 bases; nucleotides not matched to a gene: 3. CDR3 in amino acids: CASSGGQGYGYTF. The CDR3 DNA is TGTGCCAGCAGCGGAGGACAGGGGTATGGCTACACCTTC.

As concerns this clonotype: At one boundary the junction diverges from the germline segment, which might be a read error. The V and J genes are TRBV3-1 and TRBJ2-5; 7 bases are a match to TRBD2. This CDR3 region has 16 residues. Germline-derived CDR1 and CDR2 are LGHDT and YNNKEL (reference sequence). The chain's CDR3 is CASSQGRLAIQGTQYF. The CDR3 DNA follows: TGTGCCAGCAGCCAAGGAAGACTAGCAATTCAAGGGACCCAGTACTTC.